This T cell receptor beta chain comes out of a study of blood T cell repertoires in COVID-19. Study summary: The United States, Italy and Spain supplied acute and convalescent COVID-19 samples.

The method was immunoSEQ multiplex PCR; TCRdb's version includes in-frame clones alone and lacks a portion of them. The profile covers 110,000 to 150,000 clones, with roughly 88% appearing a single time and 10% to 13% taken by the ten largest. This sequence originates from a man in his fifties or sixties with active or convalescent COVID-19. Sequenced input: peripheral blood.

This CDR3 is CASSPGTGYGYTF. CDR3 nucleotide sequence: TGCGCCAGCAGCCCCGGGACAGGCTATGGCTACACCTTC. The chain has TRBV5-1 and TRBJ1-2; 8 bases are shared with TRBD1. Germline values: CDR1 SGHRS, CDR2 YFSETQ. The CDR3 runs 13 residues. Germline trimming cut 4 bases from V and 4 bases from J; bases unmatched to any gene: 3.